Presented here are 14 T cell receptor beta chains from one specimen sequenced in a study of blood T cell repertoires in COVID-19. Using immunoSEQ multiplex PCR, the repertoire was profiled, and TCRdb retains in-frame clones only, with some absent. The repertoire holds 120,000 or so clones, with approximately 74% as singletons. Sequencing was performed on peripheral blood. The origin of the receptors is a man between 60 and 75 years old with acute or convalescent COVID-19.

This clone was picked up a small number of times. This sequence joins TRBV7-9 and TRBJ1-4, with D maybe TRBD1 (6 bases). The CDR3 consists of 15 residues. CDR1 SEHNR and CDR2 FQNEAQ come from the germline V gene (reference sequence). V lost 3 bases and J lost 7, with 15 bases in between. CDR3 in amino acids: CASSFEQGRGEKLFF. DNA of the CDR3: TGTGCCAGCAGCTTTGAACAGGGCAGGGGTGAAAAACTGTTTTTT. Combining the CDR3 with reference TRBV7-9 and TRBJ1-4 gives the whole variable domain DTGVSQNPRHKITKRGQNVTFRCDPISEHNRLYWYRQTLGQGPEFLTYFQNEAQLEKSRLLSDRFSAERPKGSFSTLEIQRTEQGDSAMYLCASSFEQGRGEKLFFGSGTQLSVL.

The V call is TRBV6-5, the J call TRBJ1-1, with 8 positions matching TRBD1. From germline, CDR1 is MNHEY and CDR2 SVGAGI. The CDR3 contains 15 residues. The V and J ends lost 8 bases and 1 base, in that order; junction bases with no gene match: 9. This chain's CDR3 is CASFNPGTGNTEAFF. The CDR3, as DNA: TGTGCCAGCTTTAACCCAGGGACAGGGAACACTGAAGCTTTCTTT.

The gene calls are TRBV4-1 and TRBJ2-7, with D unclear. The V and J ends lost 1 base and 1 base respectively, with 11 bases between them. The germline V gene encodes CDR1 MGHRA and CDR2 YSYEKL. The CDR3 runs to 15 residues. CDR3 sequence reads: CASSQAAIGSYEQYF. The CDR3 region has the DNA TGCGCCAGCAGCCAAGCAGCGATCGGATCCTACGAGCAGTACTTC.

This chain joins TRBV5-5 and TRBJ2-3; 7 bases line up with TRBD1. Germline V gives CDR1 SGHKS, CDR2 YYEKEE (reference sequence). The CDR3 runs to 13 residues. Unmatched junction bases numbered 5, after V lost 4 bases and J lost 6 bases. The DNA of the CDR3 is TGTGCCAGCAGCAAGGCAGGGGGTGATACGCAGTATTTT. Translated, it gives CASSKAGGDTQYF.

This clone was observed a handful of times. The J gene is TRBJ2-7, the V gene TRBV7-9, with TRBD2 matching 13 bases. V shed 4 bases, J shed 0 bases, and the junction held 3 bases outside the gene matches. There are 16 residues in the CDR3. Germline CDR1 is SEHNR and CDR2 is FQNEAQ (reference sequence). The CDR3 loop is CASSSRTSGGSYEQYF. CDR3 DNA sequence: TGTGCCAGCAGCTCGCGGACTAGCGGGGGCTCCTACGAGCAGTACTTC.

V usage is TRBV18 and J usage is TRBJ2-2; D is perhaps TRBD1 (6 bases). Trimming shortened V by 3 bases and J by 4 bases, and 12 bases separated the two germline ends. Germline lookup yields CDR1 KGHSH and CDR2 LQKENI. This CDR3 comprises 15 residues. CDR3 sequence reads: CASSPRQAITGELFF. CDR3 nucleotides: TGTGCCAGCTCACCGCGACAGGCAATCACCGGGGAGCTGTTTTTT.

The chain is built from TRBV14 and TRBJ1-6; possible D gene TRBD1, 6 bases. CDR1 and CDR2 from the germline V gene are SGHDN and FVKESK. The CDR3 is 15 residues long. Trimming took off 4 bases at V and 7 bases at J, with 14 bases between the two ends. CDR3 in DNA: TGTGCCAGCAGCCCCGGACAGCTAGGGAATTCACCCCTCCACTTT. Amino acids: CASSPGQLGNSPLHF.

J is TRBJ2-2 and V is TRBV19; D might be TRBD1 (5 bases). The ends were cut back, 7 bases at V and 6 bases at J, with 12 bases in the middle. The CDR3 runs to 13 residues. The V gene's germline CDR1 is LNHDA and CDR2 SQIVND (reference sequence). In nucleotides, the CDR3 is TGTGCCAGTACTCCCAGGGAATCCGGGGAGCTGTTTTTT. Translated, it gives CASTPRESGELFF.

This clone was detected once. This chain uses TRBV12-2 with TRBJ2-1; the DNA was not compared with TRBD2, the D call given in the table. TRBV12-2 has pseudogene status. The CDR3 consists of 16 residues. DNA of the CDR3: TGTGCAGGGGCTAGCGGCAGGGGAGACCCTGACAATGAGCAGTTCTTC. Translation: CAGASGRGDPDNEQFF.

The gene calls are TRBV29-1 and TRBJ2-7; 12 bases agree with TRBD2. The germline V gene has CDR1 SQVTM and CDR2 ANQGSEA. This CDR3 has 13 amino acids. Trimming took 7 bases from V and 2 from J; bases not matched to a gene: 3. This chain's CDR3 is CSAWTSGAYEQYF. CDR3 bases: TGCAGCGCCTGGACTAGCGGGGCCTACGAGCAGTACTTC.

The chain employs TRBV6-1 and TRBJ2-5, with 9 bases that match TRBD2. Trimming took 1 base from V and 1 from J; bases not matched to a gene: 7. The CDR3 contains 17 residues. CDR1 and CDR2 from the germline V gene are MNHNS and SASEGT. The CDR3 DNA is TGTGCCAGCAGTGAAGTGGTTAGCGGGAGTGTCCAAGAGACCCAGTACTTC. It yields the protein CASSEVVSGSVQETQYF.

The chain couples TRBV2 to TRBJ1-1; maybe TRBD1 (5 bases). The CDR3 is made up of 14 amino acids. Germline CDR1 SNHLY, CDR2 FYNNEI. The germline V and J ends were trimmed by 6 bases and 7 bases, with 18 bases remaining between them. The CDR3 sequence: CASSVDSTSSEAFF. In nucleotides, the CDR3 is TGTGCCAGCAGCGTAGACAGTACCTCGAGTGAAGCTTTCTTT.

This clone was counted once. This chain joins TRBV6-2 or TRBV6-3 and TRBJ1-5; the match to TRBD1 covers 7 bases. CDR1 MNHEY and CDR2 SVGEGT come from the germline V gene. V gave up 6 bases and J gave up 4 bases; unmatched junction bases: 9. The CDR3 is 15 residues long. The CDR3 DNA sequence: TGTGCCAGCAGCCGCGGGACAGCTGATAATCAGCCCCAGCATTTT. This codes for CASSRGTADNQPQHF.

CDR3 DNA sequence: TGTGCCAGCAGCCTGAAGACTAGCGGGCCTAATGAGCAGTTCTTC. Residues: CASSLKTSGPNEQFF. The chain has TRBV7-9 and TRBJ2-1, with TRBD2 matching 10 bases. The germline CDR1 and CDR2 sequences are SEHNR and FQNEAQ (reference sequence). The ends lost 5 bases at V and 7 bases at J; junction bases unmatched: 8. The CDR3 is 15 residues long.